This T cell receptor (beta chain) was sequenced for a study of shared clonotypes between healthy human individuals. Healthy HIV-negative adults without recent acute infections or vaccinations served as donors. Caucasian adults residing in Nashville, Tennessee made up all the donors. Splitting of each subset's genomic DNA was done evenly across several immunoSEQ plates. Sequencing used immunoSEQ multiplex PCR; TCRdb keeps in-frame clones, though not all of them. The data contain about 1.1 million clones, about 80% of them seen just once; the ten biggest clones take up roughly 0.82%. Points on this clone: As yet, its antigen is unknown.

Findings and limits, study-wide: Genetic and exposure-history diversity was limited by the small donor number.

The V gene end was trimmed by 2 bases and the J gene end by 2 bases; junction bases not matched to a gene: 8. The CDR3 is 16 residues long. Germline V gene sequence: CDR1 MNHEY, CDR2 SMNVEV (reference sequence). This TCR derives from a man aged 18 to 30 in good health. Some clones in this sample may be carry-over from other donors' samples. The V call is TRBV27, the J call TRBJ2-7, with TRBD2 identical over 8 bases. Specimen: memory CD4+ T cells from PBMCs. The subset: CD45RA-negative fraction. This CDR3 reads CASSLSIAGGTYEQYF. CDR3 nucleotide sequence: TGTGCCAGCAGTTTAAGCATCGCGGGAGGTACCTACGAGCAGTACTTC.